This T cell receptor (beta chain) was sequenced during a study of blood T cell repertoires in COVID-19. Study summary: COVID-19 samples, acute and convalescent, were from the United States, Italy and Spain. From T cells, B-cell-depleted T cells, or PBMCs came the material, which was cDNA or gDNA.

Per the study methods: For nucleated cells, counts were estimated from reference gene primer amplification. Measured with immunoSEQ multiplex PCR; TCRdb has only the in-frame clones, and not every one. V and J calls and clone size are those listed in that table; D and trimming were worked out from the DNA. The data show about 280,000 clones, with roughly 90% seen just once and more than 7.5% held by the top ten. Germline V gene lookup returns CDR1 MRHNA and CDR2 SNTAGT. Trimming cost V 3 bases and J 6 bases, with 14 bases left between them. CDR3 length equals 15 residues. The sequenced sample consisted of peripheral blood. The gene calls are TRBV6-4 and TRBJ1-4; D not certain. The sequence derives from a man younger than 35 with active or convalescent COVID-19. The DNA for the CDR3 is TGTGCCAGCAGTGATTGCTGGGAGGAAGATGAAAAACTGTTTTTT. It specifies CASSDCWEEDEKLFF.